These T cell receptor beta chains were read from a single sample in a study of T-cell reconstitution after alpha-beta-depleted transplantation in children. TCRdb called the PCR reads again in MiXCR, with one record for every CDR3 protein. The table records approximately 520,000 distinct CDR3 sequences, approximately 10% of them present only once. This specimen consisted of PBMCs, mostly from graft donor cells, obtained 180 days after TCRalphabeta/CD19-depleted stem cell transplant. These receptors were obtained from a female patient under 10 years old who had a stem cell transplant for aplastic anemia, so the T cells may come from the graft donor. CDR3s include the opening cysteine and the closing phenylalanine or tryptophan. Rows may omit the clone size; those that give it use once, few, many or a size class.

CASSQASANEQFF TRBJ2-1 few TRBV3-1
CSARDRTGGHYGYTF TRBJ1-2 few TRBV20-1
CSVDSYNEQFF TRBJ2-1 few TRBV29-1
CASSPLHLGGGTTGELFF TRBJ2-2 NA TRBV5-6
CASSYSGRAEQYF TRBJ2-7 few TRBV6-2/TRBV6-3
CATSDSTADTGELFF TRBJ2-2 NA TRBV24-1
CASSQVQGTGELFF TRBJ2-2 NA TRBV3-1
CASSLRGGSGYTEAFF TRBJ1-1 few TRBV7-2
CASSLRRVGSSTDTQYF TRBJ2-3 few TRBV4-1
CASSQDIDGTGGTEAFF TRBJ1-1 once TRBV3-1
CASSSGLIETQYF TRBJ2-5 many TRBV28
CASSLWGGVGYNEQFF TRBJ2-1 few TRBV27
CASSTSLRGADYGYTF TRBJ1-2 NA TRBV4-3
CASSITASGNTIYF TRBJ1-3 NA TRBV5-1
CAWSGQGAYEQYF TRBJ2-7 NA TRBV30
CASRARVGSFHEQFF TRBJ2-1 NA TRBV7-2
CASSVGGTGYTF TRBJ1-2 NA TRBV9
CASSLVGLAGPQFF TRBJ2-1 NA TRBV7-9
CASSLAAGGPGYEQYF TRBJ2-7 NA TRBV7-2
CASSIGTSKSYEQYF TRBJ2-7 medium-sized TRBV5-1
CASSQDNRATEAFF TRBJ1-1 NA TRBV4-3
CATLKRGRETDTQYF TRBJ2-3 few TRBV15
CAIGTSGSSYNEQFF TRBJ2-1 NA TRBV10-3
CASSQDGSGGRPSTDTQYF TRBJ2-3 NA TRBV4-3
CATSAPDVSGSSYNEQFF TRBJ2-1 NA TRBV24-1
CSAERGDRGGYTF TRBJ1-2 few TRBV20-1
CATSRDKGQGYEQYF TRBJ2-7 many TRBV15
CATSDPIPGQGGADTHYF TRBJ2-3 NA TRBV24-1
CSARRPGWGNEQFF TRBJ2-1 NA TRBV20-1
CASINSLMNTEAFF TRBJ1-1 NA TRBV6-5
CASSSLWGAVSSYEQYF TRBJ2-7 few TRBV7-6
CAISESPTETQYF TRBJ2-5 many TRBV10-3
CASSKGRQGETNIQYF TRBJ2-4 many TRBV21-1
CSVDEGRVQETQYF TRBJ2-5 NA TRBV29-1
CASSQGFGLDYEQYF TRBJ2-7 NA TRBV7-2
CSVESLASLYYNEQFF TRBJ2-1 few TRBV29-1
CASSYWGGTNTGELFF TRBJ2-2 few TRBV6-2/TRBV6-3
CASSIVKPGVAEAFF TRBJ1-1 few TRBV19
CASSETGGNSYEQYF TRBJ2-7 NA TRBV18
CASRPTGTGTDTQYF TRBJ2-3 NA TRBV11-2
CASSLRPTLGTGELFF TRBJ2-2 many TRBV5-6
CASNPKVGLSSYNEQFF TRBJ2-1 NA TRBV7-9
CASTFRDRAYGYTF TRBJ1-2 NA TRBV12-3/TRBV12-4
CASSWDSYEQYF TRBJ2-7 few TRBV7-9
CASSLERQETQYF TRBJ2-5 many TRBV12-3/TRBV12-4
CASSVVGLAGVTDTQYF TRBJ2-3 few TRBV9
CASSSYPMSLKDSDGTEAFF TRBJ1-1 few TRBV27
CASSGDRGGYTF TRBJ1-2 few TRBV5-1
CASSLYGLDYNEQFF TRBJ2-1 few TRBV7-2
CASSLNRGFLVLTF TRBJ2-6 few TRBV28
CASSFPGRGDEQFF TRBJ2-1 few TRBV5-1
CASSQAISGANVLTF TRBJ2-6 few TRBV14
CASSSRDRVTEAFF TRBJ1-1 NA TRBV12-3/TRBV12-4
CASSLGQKYGYTF TRBJ1-2 many TRBV5-1
CSVDAWETQYF TRBJ2-5 few TRBV29-1
CSARYGGYYNSPLHF TRBJ1-6 few TRBV20-1
CATSRTIRPNTEAFF TRBJ1-1 many TRBV15
CASSLPRALEGNAEAFF TRBJ1-1 few TRBV5-1
CASSFGGLAANNEQFF TRBJ2-1 few TRBV27
CASSGGTSGKYNEQFF TRBJ2-1 NA TRBV9